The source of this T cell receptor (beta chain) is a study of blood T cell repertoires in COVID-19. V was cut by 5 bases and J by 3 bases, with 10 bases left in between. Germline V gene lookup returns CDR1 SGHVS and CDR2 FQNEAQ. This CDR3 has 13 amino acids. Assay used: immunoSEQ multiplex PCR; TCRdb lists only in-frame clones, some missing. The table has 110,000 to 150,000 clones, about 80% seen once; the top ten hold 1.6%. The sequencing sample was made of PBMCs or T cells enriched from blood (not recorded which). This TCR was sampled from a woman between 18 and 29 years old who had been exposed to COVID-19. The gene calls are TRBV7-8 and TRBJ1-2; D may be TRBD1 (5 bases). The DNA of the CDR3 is TGTGCCAGCAGCGAGAGGGACTACTATGGCTACACCTTC. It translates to CASSERDYYGYTF.